This TCR beta chain was captured by sequencing in a study of cytomegalovirus exposure and HLA in healthy donors. Study outcomes and limitations: A later analysis linked more than 15,000 TCR beta sequences to HLA alleles at 0.05 false discovery rate.

About this clone: Antigen specificity is unknown. This same CDR3 is encoded by further DNA sequences in the sample.

Primers for the PCR totalled 60 Vbeta and 13 Jbeta. Assay used: immunoSEQ multiplex PCR; TCRdb lists only in-frame clones, some missing. Among a few hundred thousand clones listed, just over 70% were seen once. Source material: PBMCs. The sequence was obtained from a female donor in good health and CMV-seronegative.

The CDR3 DNA reads TGCGCCAGCAGCCCACAGGGATCGGAGACCCAGTACTTC. This codes for CASSPQGSETQYF. The rearrangement links TRBV4-1 to TRBJ2-5; maybe TRBD1 (6 bases). Germline assignment: CDR1 MGHRA and CDR2 YSYEKL. This CDR3 comprises 13 residues. V was trimmed by 4 bases and J by 5 bases, leaving 11 bases between them.